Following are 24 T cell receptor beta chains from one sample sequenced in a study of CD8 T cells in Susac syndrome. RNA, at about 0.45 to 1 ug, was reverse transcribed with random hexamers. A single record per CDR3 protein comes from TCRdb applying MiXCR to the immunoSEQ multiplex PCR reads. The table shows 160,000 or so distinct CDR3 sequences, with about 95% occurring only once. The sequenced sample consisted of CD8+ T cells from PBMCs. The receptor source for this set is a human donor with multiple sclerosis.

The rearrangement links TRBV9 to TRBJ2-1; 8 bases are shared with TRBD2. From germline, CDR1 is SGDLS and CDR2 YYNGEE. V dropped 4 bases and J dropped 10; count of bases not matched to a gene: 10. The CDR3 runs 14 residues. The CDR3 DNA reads TGTGCCAGCAGCTCAGGGACTAGTGAGCTGGAGCAGTTCTTC. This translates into CASSSGTSELEQFF. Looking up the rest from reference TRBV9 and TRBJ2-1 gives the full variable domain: DSGVTQTPKHLITATGQRVTLRCSPRSGDLSVYWYQQSLDQGLQFLIQYYNGEERAKGNILERFSAQQFPDLHSELNLSSLELGDSALYFCASSSGTSELEQFFGPGTRLTVL.

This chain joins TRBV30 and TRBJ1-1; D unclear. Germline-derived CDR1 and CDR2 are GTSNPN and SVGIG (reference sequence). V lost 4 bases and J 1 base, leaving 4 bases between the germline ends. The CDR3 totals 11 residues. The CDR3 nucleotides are TGTGCCTGGATCCGGAACACTGAAGCTTTCTTT. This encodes CAWIRNTEAFF.

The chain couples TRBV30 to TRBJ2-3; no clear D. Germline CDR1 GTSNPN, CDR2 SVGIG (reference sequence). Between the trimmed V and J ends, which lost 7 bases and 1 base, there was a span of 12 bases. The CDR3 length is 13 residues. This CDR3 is CASDVGRTDTQYF. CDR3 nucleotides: TGTGCCTCCGACGTTGGTCGCACAGATACGCAGTATTTT.

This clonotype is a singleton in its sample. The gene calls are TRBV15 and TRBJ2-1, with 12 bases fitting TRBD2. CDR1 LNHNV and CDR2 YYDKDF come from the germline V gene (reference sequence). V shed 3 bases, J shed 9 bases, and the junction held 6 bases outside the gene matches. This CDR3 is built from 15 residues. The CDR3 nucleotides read TGTGCCACCAGCAGTGGGCGACTAGCGGGAGTTGAGCAGTTCTTC. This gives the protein CATSSGRLAGVEQFF. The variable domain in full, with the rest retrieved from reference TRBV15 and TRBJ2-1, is DAMVIQNPRYQVTQFGKPVTLSCSQTLNHNVMYWYQQKSSQAPKLLFHYYDKDFNNEADTPDNFQSRRPNTSFCFLDIRSPGLGDTAMYLCATSSGRLAGVEQFFGPGTRLTVL.

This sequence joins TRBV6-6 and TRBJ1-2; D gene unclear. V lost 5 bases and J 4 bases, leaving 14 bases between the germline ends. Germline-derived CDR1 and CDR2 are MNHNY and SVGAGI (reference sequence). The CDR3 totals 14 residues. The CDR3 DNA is TGTGCCAGCAGTGGACCGGACGGTCCCTATGGCTACACCTTC. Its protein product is CASSGPDGPYGYTF.

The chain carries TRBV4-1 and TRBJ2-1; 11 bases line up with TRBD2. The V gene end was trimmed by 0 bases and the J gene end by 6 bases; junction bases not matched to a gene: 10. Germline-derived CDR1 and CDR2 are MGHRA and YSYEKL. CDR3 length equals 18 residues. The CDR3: CASSQDSRTGTSGNEQFF. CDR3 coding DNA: TGCGCCAGCAGCCAAGATTCCCGGACCGGGACTAGCGGCAATGAGCAGTTCTTC.

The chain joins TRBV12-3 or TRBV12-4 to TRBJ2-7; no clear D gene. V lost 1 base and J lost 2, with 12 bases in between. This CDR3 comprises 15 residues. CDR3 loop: CASSLGDFVTYEQYF. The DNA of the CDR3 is TGTGCCAGCAGTTTAGGGGATTTTGTTACCTACGAGCAGTACTTC.

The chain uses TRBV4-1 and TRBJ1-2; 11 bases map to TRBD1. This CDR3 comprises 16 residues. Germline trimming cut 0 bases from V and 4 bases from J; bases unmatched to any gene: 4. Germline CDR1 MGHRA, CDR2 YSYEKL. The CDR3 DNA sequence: TGCGCCAGCAGCCAAGATCCGGGACAGGGGGTCTATGGCTACACCTTC. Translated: CASSQDPGQGVYGYTF.

CDR3 nucleotides: TGTGCCAGCAGTTCCCGACAGCCTACAGATACGCAGTATTTT. The encoded protein is CASSSRQPTDTQYF. The chain employs TRBV6-5 and TRBJ2-3; a possible D gene is TRBD1 (5 bases). The CDR3 covers 14 residues. V was clipped by 4 bases and J by 3 bases, with 11 bases between them. Germline V gene sequence: CDR1 MNHEY, CDR2 SVGAGI.

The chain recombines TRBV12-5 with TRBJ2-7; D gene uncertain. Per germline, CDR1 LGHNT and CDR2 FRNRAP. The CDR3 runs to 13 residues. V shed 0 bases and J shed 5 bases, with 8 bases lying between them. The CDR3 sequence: CASGLVPPNEQYF. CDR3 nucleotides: TGTGCTAGTGGTTTGGTACCCCCGAACGAGCAGTACTTC.

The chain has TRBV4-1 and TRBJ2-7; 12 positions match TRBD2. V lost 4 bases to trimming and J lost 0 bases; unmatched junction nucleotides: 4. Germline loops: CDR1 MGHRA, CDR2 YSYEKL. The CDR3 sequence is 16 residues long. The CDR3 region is CASSPTGLAGSYEQYF. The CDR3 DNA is TGCGCCAGCAGCCCTACGGGACTAGCGGGCTCCTACGAGCAGTACTTC.

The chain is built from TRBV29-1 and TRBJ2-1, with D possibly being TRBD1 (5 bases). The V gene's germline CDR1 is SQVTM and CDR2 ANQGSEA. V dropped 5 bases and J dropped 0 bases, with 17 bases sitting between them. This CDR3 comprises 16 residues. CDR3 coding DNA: TGCAGCGTTTTCAGGGATTTCCCGAGCTCCTACAATGAGCAGTTCTTC. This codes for CSVFRDFPSSYNEQFF.

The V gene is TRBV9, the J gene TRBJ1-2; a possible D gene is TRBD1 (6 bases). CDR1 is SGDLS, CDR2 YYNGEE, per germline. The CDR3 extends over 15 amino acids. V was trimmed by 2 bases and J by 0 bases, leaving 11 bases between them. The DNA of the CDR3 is TGTGCCAGCAGCGTCGGGACACCGACTAACTATGGCTACACCTTC. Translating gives CASSVGTPTNYGYTF.

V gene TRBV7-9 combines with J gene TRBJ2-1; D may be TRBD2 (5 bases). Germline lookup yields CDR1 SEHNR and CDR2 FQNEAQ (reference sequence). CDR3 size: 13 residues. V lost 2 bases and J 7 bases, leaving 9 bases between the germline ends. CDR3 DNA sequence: TGTGCCAGCAGCTTATCCGGGGTTAATGAGCAGTTCTTC. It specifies CASSLSGVNEQFF.

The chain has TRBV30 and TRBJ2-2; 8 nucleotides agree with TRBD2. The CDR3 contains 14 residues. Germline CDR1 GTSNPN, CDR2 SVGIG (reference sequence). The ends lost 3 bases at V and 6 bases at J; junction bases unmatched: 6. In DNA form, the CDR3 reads TGTGCCTGGAGCGTACTAGCGGACGCCGGGGAGCTGTTTTTT. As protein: CAWSVLADAGELFF.

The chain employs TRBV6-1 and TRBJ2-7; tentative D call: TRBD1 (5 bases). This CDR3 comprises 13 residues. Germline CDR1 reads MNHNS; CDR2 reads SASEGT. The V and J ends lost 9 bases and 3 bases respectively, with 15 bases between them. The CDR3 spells CASAQGSYYEQYF. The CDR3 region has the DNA TGTGCCAGTGCCCAGGGTTCCTACTACGAGCAGTACTTC.

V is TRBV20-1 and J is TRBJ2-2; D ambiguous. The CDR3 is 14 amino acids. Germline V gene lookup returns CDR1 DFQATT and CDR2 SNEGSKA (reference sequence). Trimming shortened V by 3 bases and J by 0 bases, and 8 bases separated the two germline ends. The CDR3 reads CSASIASNTGELFF. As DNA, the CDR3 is TGCAGTGCTAGTATAGCTTCGAACACCGGGGAGCTGTTTTTT.

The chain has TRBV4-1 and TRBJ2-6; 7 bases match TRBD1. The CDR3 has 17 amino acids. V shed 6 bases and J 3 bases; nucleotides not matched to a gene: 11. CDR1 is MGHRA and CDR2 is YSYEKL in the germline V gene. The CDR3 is CASSSVDRDYGANVLTF. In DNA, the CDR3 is TGCGCCAGCAGTTCCGTTGACAGGGATTATGGGGCCAACGTCCTGACTTTC.

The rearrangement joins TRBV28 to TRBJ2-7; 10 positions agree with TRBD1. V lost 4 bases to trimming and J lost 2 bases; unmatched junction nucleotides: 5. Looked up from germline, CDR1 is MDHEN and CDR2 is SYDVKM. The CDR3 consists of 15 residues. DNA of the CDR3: TGTGCCAGCAGTTACCCGGGGACAGGGGCCTACGAGCAGTACTTC. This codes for CASSYPGTGAYEQYF.

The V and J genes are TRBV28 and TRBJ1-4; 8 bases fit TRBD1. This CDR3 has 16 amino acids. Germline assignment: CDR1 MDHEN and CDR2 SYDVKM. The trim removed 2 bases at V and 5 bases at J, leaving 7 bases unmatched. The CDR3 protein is CASSLGVGTGNEKLFF. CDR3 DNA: TGTGCCAGCAGTTTAGGCGTCGGGACAGGCAATGAAAAACTGTTTTTT.

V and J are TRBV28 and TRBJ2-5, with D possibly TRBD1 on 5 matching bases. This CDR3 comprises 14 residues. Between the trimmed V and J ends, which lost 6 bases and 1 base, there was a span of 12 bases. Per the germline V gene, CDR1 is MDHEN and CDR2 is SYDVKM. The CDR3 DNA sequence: TGTGCCAGCAGCCCCCCAGGGATCCAAGAGACCCAGTACTTC. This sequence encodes CASSPPGIQETQYF.

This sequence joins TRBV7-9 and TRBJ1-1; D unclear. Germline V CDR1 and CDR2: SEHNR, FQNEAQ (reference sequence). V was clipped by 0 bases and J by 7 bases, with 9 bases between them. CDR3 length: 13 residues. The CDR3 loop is CASSLAVGLEAFF. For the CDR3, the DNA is TGTGCCAGCAGCTTAGCAGTCGGTCTTGAAGCTTTCTTT. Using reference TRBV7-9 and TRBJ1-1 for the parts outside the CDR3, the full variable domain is DTGVSQNPRHKITKRGQNVTFRCDPISEHNRLYWYRQTLGQGPEFLTYFQNEAQLEKSRLLSDRFSAERPKGSFSTLEIQRTEQGDSAMYLCASSLAVGLEAFFGQGTRLTVV.

CDR3: CSVEDTDNYGYTF. CDR3 DNA: TGCAGCGTTGAAGACACAGATAACTATGGCTACACCTTC. The chain links TRBV29-1 to TRBJ1-2, with unresolved D. V lost 0 bases and J 1 base, leaving 6 bases between the germline ends. This CDR3 comprises 13 residues. Looked up from germline, CDR1 is SQVTM and CDR2 is ANQGSEA.

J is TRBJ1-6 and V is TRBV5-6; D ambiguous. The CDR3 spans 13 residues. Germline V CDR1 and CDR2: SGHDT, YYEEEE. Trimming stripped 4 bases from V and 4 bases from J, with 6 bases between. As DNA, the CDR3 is TGTGCCAGCAGCCCGGGATATAATTCACCCCTCCACTTT. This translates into CASSPGYNSPLHF.